These 13 T cell receptor beta chains were sequenced from one sample in a study of blood T cell repertoires in COVID-19. The data were produced by immunoSEQ multiplex PCR, yet TCRdb's version contains in-frame clones alone and is incomplete. Of hundreds of thousands of clones in the sample, about 90% were seen once. Specimen: peripheral blood. These receptors were obtained from a young man with active or convalescent COVID-19.

The genes are TRBV28 and TRBJ1-5; weak D call: TRBD1 (5 bases). This CDR3 contains 16 residues. CDR1 is MDHEN, CDR2 SYDVKM, per germline. The V and J ends lost 4 bases and 4 bases respectively, with 17 bases between them. The chain's CDR3 is CASSYGSGSGNQPQHF. CDR3 DNA sequence: TGTGCCAGCAGTTATGGGAGCGGGTCAGGGAATCAGCCCCAGCATTTT. The variable domain in full, completed from reference TRBV28 and TRBJ1-5, reads DVKVTQSSRYLVKRTGEKVFLECVQDMDHENMFWYRQDPGLGLRLIYFSYDVKMKEKGDIPEGYSVSREKKERFSLILESASTNQTSMYLCASSYGSGSGNQPQHFGDGTRLSIL.

The V call is TRBV28, the J call TRBJ2-3; 15 bases are shared with TRBD2. The trim removed 1 base at V and 4 bases at J, leaving 3 bases unmatched. The CDR3 is made up of 17 amino acids. Germline CDR1 MDHEN, CDR2 SYDVKM. CDR3 in amino acids: CASSLFGLAGGSDTQYF. The CDR3 DNA sequence: TGTGCCAGCAGTTTATTTGGACTAGCGGGGGGGTCAGATACGCAGTATTTT.

The chain has TRBV19 and TRBJ1-1, with 7 bases fitting TRBD1. The length of the CDR3 is 15 residues. Per the germline V gene, CDR1 is LNHDA and CDR2 is SQIVND (reference sequence). V dropped 5 bases and J dropped 1; count of bases not matched to a gene: 7. The CDR3, as DNA: TGTGCCAGTAGTTTCTGGACAGGACCGAACACTGAAGCTTTCTTT. This codes for CASSFWTGPNTEAFF.

CDR3 in amino acids: CASSLRAGSTDTQYF. Here the CDR3 DNA reads TGTGCCAGCAGCTTAAGGGCAGGGAGCACAGATACGCAGTATTTT. The rearrangement links TRBV7-2 to TRBJ2-3; D may be TRBD1 (5 bases). CDR1 and CDR2 (germline): SGHTA, FQGNSA. This CDR3 is built from 15 residues. Trimming cost V 2 bases and J 0 bases, with 9 bases left between them.

This sequence joins TRBV7-3 and TRBJ2-1, with D maybe TRBD2 (6 bases). The ends were cut back, 5 bases at V and 4 bases at J, with 18 bases in the middle. CDR1 is SGHTA, CDR2 FQGTGA, per germline. This CDR3 spans 16 amino acids. CDR3 in DNA: TGTGCCAGCAGCCCCCTTAGCGGCGCGGGATACAATGAGCAGTTCTTC. This codes for CASSPLSGAGYNEQFF. The full variable domain, rest sourced from reference TRBV7-3 and TRBJ2-1, is GAGVSQTPSNKVTEKGKYVELRCDPISGHTALYWYRQSLGQGPEFLIYFQGTGAADDSGLPNDRFFAVRPEGSVSTLKIQRTERGDSAVYLCASSPLSGAGYNEQFFGPGTRLTVL.

V usage is TRBV5-4 and J usage is TRBJ2-1, with 14 bases lining up with TRBD2. With V trimmed by 4 bases and J by 5 bases, 5 bases remained unmatched. This CDR3 spans 16 amino acids. Germline loops: CDR1 SGHNT, CDR2 YYREEE (reference sequence). The CDR3 coding sequence is TGTGCCAGCAGCCGGACTAGCGGGGGGTTAGACAATGAGCAGTTCTTC. This translates into CASSRTSGGLDNEQFF.

The V call is TRBV3-1 (or the pseudogene TRBV3-2), the J call TRBJ1-4, with D tentatively TRBD1 (5 bases). V was trimmed by 0 bases and J by 6 bases, leaving 17 bases between them. Per germline, CDR1 LGHDT and CDR2 YNNKEL (reference sequence). The CDR3 totals 17 residues. CDR3 in DNA: TGTGCCAGCAGCCAAGAGAGTTCGGGGGGTGTTGATGAAAAACTGTTTTTT. Encoded protein: CASSQESSGGVDEKLFF.

The chain links TRBV7-2 to TRBJ1-5; D is unclear. V was shortened by 10 bases and J by 3 bases, with 13 bases between the two germline ends. CDR1 and CDR2 (germline): SGHTA, FQGNSA. This CDR3 comprises 13 residues. The CDR3 protein is CATCSGPNQPQHF. CDR3 nucleotides: TGTGCCACCTGCTCAGGTCCCAATCAGCCCCAGCATTTT.

The CDR3 DNA is TGTGCCAGCAGTTTGCGGACAGGGGGCGGCTATGGCTACACCTTC. Its protein is CASSLRTGGGYGYTF. V is TRBV27 and J is TRBJ1-2; 11 nucleotides line up with TRBD1. Germline-derived CDR1 and CDR2 are MNHEY and SMNVEV (reference sequence). CDR3 length equals 15 residues. V was clipped by 3 bases and J by 4 bases; unmatched bases: 4.

DNA of the CDR3: TGCAGTGCTAGTCGCGCTAGCGGGAGGGCTCCACTAGGCGAGCAGTACTTC. As protein: CSASRASGRAPLGEQYF. The genes are TRBV20-1 and TRBJ2-7; 12 bases match TRBD2. Per the germline V gene, CDR1 is DFQATT and CDR2 is SNEGSKA (reference sequence). The CDR3 length is 17 residues. Trimming cost V 3 bases and J 6 bases; bases outside gene matches: 15.

The rearrangement uses TRBV7-3 and TRBJ1-1; the match to TRBD1 covers 8 bases. With V trimmed by 5 bases and J by 3 bases, 2 bases remained unmatched. The CDR3 covers 13 residues. Germline CDR1 reads SGHTA; CDR2 reads FQGTGA. CDR3 residues: CASSLQGDTEAFF. The CDR3 coding sequence is TGTGCCAGCAGCCTACAGGGGGACACTGAAGCTTTCTTT.

This clone was counted only a few times. The chain recombines TRBV30 with TRBJ1-5; D unclear. The CDR3 sequence is 12 residues long. Trimming stripped 7 bases from V and 0 bases from J, with 7 bases between. Germline loops: CDR1 GTSNPN, CDR2 SVGIG (reference sequence). The CDR3 loop is CASGNSNQPQHF. CDR3 nucleotides: TGTGCCTCCGGTAATAGCAATCAGCCCCAGCATTTT.

The rearrangement uses TRBV5-1 and TRBJ2-7, with 11 bases matching TRBD2. This CDR3 spans 15 amino acids. Trimming took 2 bases from V and 2 from J; bases not matched to a gene: 3. The germline V gene encodes CDR1 SGHRS and CDR2 YFSETQ. The CDR3 DNA follows: TGCGCCAGCAGCTTAGTAGCGGGGGGGCCCTACGAGCAGTACTTC. It translates to CASSLVAGGPYEQYF.